Each of the 8 T cell receptor beta chains below was sequenced from the same sample in a study of regulatory T cells in long-lasting Graves disease. Specified time point: newly diagnosed GD, antithyroid drugs for less than 3 months. RNA extracted from PBMCs served as the sequencing template. Building of the TCR beta libraries involved iRepertoire HTBI primers and Arm-PCR of CDR3 regions. TCRdb reprocessed the multiplex PCR reads with MiXCR, giving one entry per CDR3 protein. Of hundreds of thousands of distinct CDR3 sequences listed, about 14% are singletons. This sample was also put to use in a study of T cells in Graves' hyperthyroidism and ophthalmopathy.

This material consisted of peripheral blood mononuclear cells (PBMCs), taken at new diagnosis, from a patient treated with antithyroid drugs. All receptors come from a man aged 25-45 years with Graves disease.

This clonotype was found a few times. The rearrangement links TRBV6-1 to TRBJ2-7; 8 bases agree with TRBD2. Germline V gene sequence: CDR1 MNHNS, CDR2 SASEGT. The V and J ends lost 8 bases and 6 bases, in that order; junction bases with no gene match: 12. The CDR3 extends over 14 amino acids. CDR3 region: CASSAERESGEQYF. CDR3 in DNA: TGTGCCAGCTCTGCGGAGCGGGAGTCCGGCGAGCAGTACTTC.

This clonotype has more than one count but fewer than ten. The junction and the germline gene differ at one end; a read error may be behind it. J is TRBJ2-3 and V is TRBV27; a possible D gene is TRBD1 (5 bases). The CDR3 loop spans 13 amino acids. Looked up from germline, CDR1 is MNHEY and CDR2 is SMNVEV (reference sequence). The CDR3 loop reads CASSGGSTGTQYF. DNA for the CDR3: TGTGCCAGCAGTGGCGGTAGCACAGGTACGCAGTATTTT.

The chain uses TRBV6-2 or TRBV6-3 and TRBJ1-2; D perhaps matches TRBD1 (5 bases). CDR1 is MNHEY and CDR2 is SVGEGT in the germline V gene. V lost 4 bases, J lost 6 bases, and 6 bases lay in between. This CDR3 comprises 11 residues. For the CDR3, the DNA is TGTGCCAGCAGTTCGGGGCATGGCTACACCTTC. This gives the protein CASSSGHGYTF.

This clonotype was counted many times. The chain is built from TRBV29-1 and TRBJ2-6; 11 bases align to TRBD1. The CDR3 is 18 residues long. J was trimmed by 0 bases and V by 5 bases; bases with no gene match: 9. Per the germline V gene, CDR1 is SQVTM and CDR2 is ANQGSEA. This chain's CDR3 is CSVRPRDRGVSGANVLTF. DNA of the CDR3: TGCAGCGTTCGACCGAGGGACAGGGGGGTCTCTGGGGCCAACGTCCTGACTTTC.

The rearrangement joins TRBV28 to TRBJ2-2; TRBD2 aligns across 10 bases. Germline CDR1 reads MDHEN; CDR2 reads SYDVKM. The CDR3 sequence is 16 residues long. The V gene end was trimmed by 6 bases and the J gene end by 7 bases; junction bases not matched to a gene: 11. The chain's CDR3 is CASSKQAGGLVGELFF. The CDR3 DNA sequence: TGTGCCAGCAGCAAACAAGCGGGAGGGCTTGTCGGGGAGCTGTTTTTT.

At least ten counts were recorded for this clonotype. The chain joins TRBV20-1 to TRBJ2-5, with TRBD2 matching over 7 bases. CDR1 is DFQATT, CDR2 SNEGSKA, per germline (reference sequence). V shed 3 bases, J shed 1 base, and the junction held 2 bases outside the gene matches. The CDR3 length is 13 residues. CDR3 bases: TGCAGTGCTAGGAGCGGGACCCAAGAGACCCAGTACTTC. Amino acids: CSARSGTQETQYF.

In its sample, this clonotype was seen many times. The chain combines TRBV12-3 or TRBV12-4 with TRBJ2-7; a weak D match, TRBD1 (5 bases). Trimming removed 5 bases at V and 3 bases at J, with 11 bases between. This CDR3 contains 13 residues. The CDR3 loop reads CASSPMGLYEQYF. DNA for the CDR3: TGTGCCAGCAGTCCAATGGGGCTCTACGAGCAGTACTTC.

This clonotype appeared many times. The chain combines TRBV25-1 with TRBJ1-1, with a tentative D call TRBD1 (6 bases). Germline loops: CDR1 MGHDK, CDR2 SYGVNS. Trimming pared 3 bases from V and 0 bases from J, leaving 8 bases between. The CDR3 has 14 amino acids. The CDR3 loop is CASSEGHMNTEAFF. The CDR3 DNA is TGTGCCAGCAGTGAGGGACACATGAACACTGAAGCTTTCTTT.